This is a list of T cell receptor beta chains from one sample in a study of blood T cell repertoires in COVID-19. TCRdb keeps only in-frame clones here, not all; method: immunoSEQ multiplex PCR. The sample lists tens of thousands of clones; 70% to 90% were seen once. Sequenced sample: peripheral blood. The receptors were sampled from a woman aged 60-75 years with COVID-19, enrolled during active disease. Each CDR3 is given with its conserved first and last residue. A D gene is named only where the DNA matches it firmly. For some rows the clone size is stated as once, few or many, or as a class when expanded; others skip it.

TRBD2,TRBV27,TRBJ2-3,14,few,CASLPMGRGDTQYF,TGTGCCAGCCTCCCGATGGGGAGGGGAGATACGCAGTATTTT
TRBD1,TRBV6-5,TRBJ1-2,12,.,CASSLRTGGYTF,TGTGCCAGCAGTTTAAGGACAGGGGGCTACACCTTC
TRBD1,TRBV11-1,TRBJ2-1,15,.,CASSSQTGFGREQFF,TGTGCCAGCAGCTCTCAGACAGGGTTCGGACGTGAGCAGTTCTTC
.,TRBV4-1,TRBJ1-4,16,.,CASSQFWRGGNEKLFF,TGCGCCAGCAGCCAATTTTGGAGGGGGGGTAATGAAAAACTGTTTTTT
.,TRBV6-5,TRBJ2-5,14,.,CASSYSDRQETQYF,TGTGCCAGCAGTTACTCAGACAGGCAAGAGACCCAGTACTTC
.,TRBV15,TRBJ1-5,14,.,CATSRDRGYQPQHF,TGTGCCACCAGCAGAGATCGGGGTTATCAGCCCCAGCATTTT
.,TRBV7-2,TRBJ1-1,13,.,CASSTQENTEAFF,TGTGCCAGCAGCACACAGGAGAACACTGAAGCTTTCTTT
.,TRBV10-3,TRBJ1-1,15,once,CAISAQVGGADEAFF,TGTGCCATCAGTGCACAGGTCGGGGGTGCAGATGAAGCTTTCTTT
.,TRBV7-2,TRBJ2-5,13,.,CASSAGQQETQYF,TGTGCCAGCAGCGCGGGACAGCAAGAGACCCAGTACTTC
TRBD1,TRBV15,TRBJ1-4,15,.,CATSRPGQGTEKLFF,TGTGCCACCAGCAGACCGGGACAGGGAACGGAAAAACTGTTTTTT
.,TRBV4-3,TRBJ1-4,15,few,CASSQDYLTNEKLFF,TGCGCCAGCAGCCAAGATTACTTAACTAATGAAAAACTGTTTTTT
TRBD2,TRBV27,TRBJ2-3,20,.,CASSSAPPNTRGGRSDTQYF,TGTGCCAGCAGTTCAGCGCCCCCAAATACGCGGGGGGGCCGATCAGATACGCAGTATTTT
.,TRBV5-4,TRBJ1-4,16,few,CASSFKPGQPNEKLFF,TGTGCCAGCAGCTTCAAACCTGGACAGCCTAATGAAAAACTGTTTTTT
TRBD1,TRBV7-2,TRBJ1-2,15,few,CASSLGQGWNYGYTF,TGTGCCAGCAGCCTGGGACAGGGATGGAACTATGGCTACACCTTC
TRBD2,TRBV4-2,TRBJ2-7,16,.,CASSRQTSGGAHEQYF,TGTGCCAGCAGCCGGCAAACTAGCGGGGGGGCCCACGAGCAGTACTTC
.,TRBV11-3,TRBJ1-4,16,few,CASSYRGEGPNEKLFF,TGTGCCAGCAGCTATAGGGGGGAGGGACCTAATGAAAAACTGTTTTTT
TRBD1,TRBV9,TRBJ1-2,15,.,CASSVTGAPYYGYTF,TGTGCCAGCAGCGTAACAGGGGCCCCCTATTATGGCTACACCTTC
TRBD2,TRBV19,TRBJ2-1,15,.,CASSTLAGGLNEQFF,TGTGCCAGTAGTACACTAGCGGGGGGGCTGAATGAGCAGTTCTTC
TRBD2,TRBV5-4,TRBJ2-1,18,.,CASSPRRVAGGPVNEQFF,TGTGCCAGCAGCCCCCGTAGGGTGGCGGGGGGGCCCGTTAATGAGCAGTTCTTC
.,TRBV5-3,TRBJ2-1,12,.,CARSLVYGEQFF,TGTGCCAGAAGCTTGGTATACGGTGAGCAGTTCTTC
.,TRBV6-5,TRBJ2-2,14,.,CASALSGNTGELFF,TGTGCCTCGGCCTTAAGCGGAAACACCGGGGAGCTGTTTTTT
TRBD1,TRBV27,TRBJ2-2,14,.,CASSRTGGSGELFF,TGTGCCAGCAGTAGGACAGGGGGGTCCGGGGAGCTGTTTTTT
TRBD1,TRBV3-1/TRBV3-2,TRBJ1-1,14,.,CASSQDLGGAEAFF,TGTGCCAGCAGCCAAGATCTAGGGGGCGCGGAAGCTTTCTTT
.,TRBV5-8,TRBJ1-2,15,.,CASSFLGPANYGYTF,TGTGCCAGCAGCTTTTTGGGCCCGGCTAACTATGGCTACACCTTC
.,TRBV18,TRBJ1-5,16,few,CASSPRGQGKFQPQHF,TGTGCCAGCTCACCACGGGGGCAGGGGAAGTTTCAGCCCCAGCATTTT
.,TRBV7-9,TRBJ2-5,14,.,CASSLVGGRETQYF,TGTGCCAGCAGCTTAGTGGGGGGGCGGGAGACCCAGTACTTC
TRBD1,TRBV30,TRBJ2-7,13,.,CAWSRGQVYEQYF,TGTGCCTGGAGCCGAGGACAGGTATACGAGCAGTACTTC
.,TRBV5-1,TRBJ2-5,15,few,CASRGRPGGSETQYF,TGCGCCAGCCGCGGGAGGCCAGGGGGGTCGGAGACCCAGTACTTC
.,TRBV21-1,TRBJ2-5,17,.,CASSKSSGVKYQETQYF,TGTGCCAGCAGCAAATCCTCGGGGGTTAAGTACCAAGAGACCCAGTACTTC
TRBD2,TRBV6-6,TRBJ2-1,15,once,CASSLGLAGYNEQFF,TGTGCCAGCAGCCTGGGACTAGCGGGGTACAATGAGCAGTTCTTC
.,TRBV3-1/TRBV3-2,TRBJ1-1,15,.,CASSQANRRGTEAFF,TGTGCCAGCAGCCAAGCCAACAGACGGGGCACTGAAGCTTTCTTT
.,TRBV2,TRBJ1-3,14,medium-sized,CASVQDRSGNTIYF,TGTGCCAGCGTACAGGACCGCTCTGGAAACACCATATATTTT
TRBD2,TRBV19,TRBJ2-1,15,few,CASSIGWAGEDEQFF,TGTGCCAGTAGTATTGGCTGGGCGGGGGAAGATGAGCAGTTCTTC
TRBD1,TRBV11-2,TRBJ1-6,17,once,CASSLGRGQVFGSPLHF,TGTGCCAGCAGCTTAGGCAGGGGGCAGGTCTTTGGTTCACCCCTCCACTTT
TRBD1,TRBV7-9,TRBJ2-7,15,.,CASSHRDRVIHEQYF,TGTGCCAGTTCCCACCGGGACAGGGTTATTCACGAGCAGTACTTC
.,TRBV3-1/TRBV3-2,TRBJ2-7,9,.,CASSPEQYF,TGTGCCAGCAGCCCAGAGCAGTACTTC
.,TRBV12-3/TRBV12-4,TRBJ1-1,13,once,CASRDEQEFEAFF,TGTGCCAGCAGGGATGAACAGGAGTTTGAAGCTTTCTTT
.,TRBV11-2,TRBJ1-1,12,.,CASSLRNTEAFF,TGTGCCAGCAGCTTACGGAACACTGAAGCTTTCTTT
.,TRBV12-3/TRBV12-4,TRBJ1-5,13,few,CASSTNKNQPQHF,TGTGCCAGCAGTACCAACAAGAATCAGCCCCAGCATTTT
.,TRBV6-5,TRBJ2-3,13,.,CASSYGLADTQYF,TGTGCCAGCAGTTACGGGCTGGCAGATACGCAGTATTTT
.,TRBV7-2,TRBJ1-1,15,.,CASSLGGGGRTEAFF,TGTGCCAGCAGCTTAGGCGGGGGGGGTCGCACTGAAGCTTTCTTT
.,TRBV6-2/TRBV6-3,TRBJ2-7,13,.,CASSYPRSNEQYF,TGTGCCAGCAGTTACCCCCGGAGCAACGAGCAGTACTTC
.,TRBV7-8,TRBJ1-6,14,.,CASSPRGWNSPLHF,TGTGCCAGCAGCCCACGGGGATGGAATTCACCCCTCCACTTT
TRBD1,TRBV4-2,TRBJ1-1,14,.,CASSLGQGNTEAFF,TGTGCCAGCAGCCTGGGACAGGGGAACACTGAAGCTTTCTTT
.,TRBV19,TRBJ1-1,16,.,CASSIDLGAGITEAFF,TGTGCCAGTAGTATAGACCTAGGGGCAGGAATTACTGAAGCTTTCTTT
.,TRBV28,TRBJ1-3,19,.,CASSLDLYGLGRSGNTIYF,TGTGCCAGCAGTTTGGATTTGTACGGACTCGGGCGCTCTGGAAACACCATATATTTT
TRBD1,TRBV27,TRBJ2-2,15,.,CASNSWGQGTGELFF,TGTGCCAGCAACTCTTGGGGACAGGGGACCGGGGAGCTGTTTTTT
TRBD1,TRBV27,TRBJ1-2,13,.,CATRDRVDYGYTF,TGTGCCACTCGGGACAGGGTGGACTATGGCTACACCTTC
.,TRBV7-2,TRBJ2-1,17,.,CASSLARGLAVYNEQFF,TGTGCCAGCAGCTTAGCGCGGGGGCTAGCGGTCTACAATGAGCAGTTCTTC